These 17 T cell receptor beta chains were all obtained from the same sample, sequenced in a study of Ad26.COV2.S vaccination and SARS-CoV-2 variants. As to treatment: some 20 received Ad26.COV2.S at low or high dose, single or two shots; a few received placebo; per-sample allocation not given. After the first vaccine or placebo injection, samples were drawn on day 63. TCRdb's table, derived via immunoSEQ multiplex PCR, lists solely in-frame clones and lacks some. The sample records 300,000 to 400,000 clones, approximately 85% being singletons. The material was peripheral blood, obtained in a trial of Ad26.COV2.S vaccine versus placebo. These receptors were obtained from a person between 18 and 60 years old who received the Ad26.COV2.S COVID-19 vaccine or a placebo.

The chain links TRBV3-1 (or the pseudogene TRBV3-2) to TRBJ2-1; D might be TRBD1 or TRBD2, each matching 7 bases. Between the trimmed V and J ends, which lost 2 bases and 5 bases, there was a span of 13 bases. Germline V lookup: CDR1 LGHDT, CDR2 YNNKEL (reference sequence). This CDR3 spans 15 amino acids. The CDR3 is CASSQQGGNHNEQFF. DNA of the CDR3: TGTGCCAGCAGCCAACAGGGGGGGAACCACAATGAGCAGTTCTTC.

The rearrangement uses TRBV10-1 and TRBJ2-3; D is undetermined. CDR1 is WNHNN and CDR2 is SYGVQD in the germline V gene (reference sequence). The CDR3 runs to 13 residues. V shed 4 bases and J shed 0 bases, with 5 bases lying between them. Here the CDR3 DNA reads TGCGCCAGCAGTGGTGACAGCACAGATACGCAGTATTTT. This codes for CASSGDSTDTQYF.

The chain carries TRBV18 and TRBJ2-7; no reliable D call. Germline-derived CDR1 and CDR2 are KGHSH and LQKENI. V was trimmed by 2 bases and J by 3 bases, leaving 11 bases between them. CDR3 size: 14 residues. Here the CDR3 DNA reads TGTGCCAGCTCACCAGGCAACCAACACTACGAGCAGTACTTC. It is translated as CASSPGNQHYEQYF.

CDR3 sequence: CASSIGQHEQFF. In DNA form, the CDR3 reads TGTGCCAGTAGTATAGGGCAACATGAGCAGTTCTTC. The chain links TRBV19 to TRBJ2-1; the D is unclear. This CDR3 comprises 12 residues. Trimming cost V 1 base and J 8 bases, with 6 bases left between them. Germline V gene data show CDR1 as LNHDA and CDR2 as SQIVND (reference sequence).

The chain links TRBV7-9 to TRBJ2-7; TRBD1 matches at 7 bases. The CDR3 loop spans 15 amino acids. Unmatched junction bases numbered 8, after V lost 1 base and J lost 5 bases. Germline-derived CDR1 and CDR2 are SEHNR and FQNEAQ (reference sequence). The CDR3 nucleotides read TGTGCCAGCAGCTTAGAGACAGGGTCGTTCCACGAGCAGTACTTC. This codes for CASSLETGSFHEQYF.

In this sample, this clone turned up many times. This chain joins TRBV3-1 (or the pseudogene TRBV3-2) and TRBJ1-5; 12 nucleotides line up with TRBD1. V shed 3 bases, J shed 5 bases, and the junction held 2 bases outside the gene matches. The germline V gene has CDR1 LGHDT and CDR2 YNNKEL (reference sequence). There are 15 residues in the CDR3. As DNA, the CDR3 is TGTGCCAGCAGCCACGGGGACAGGGGGCATCAGCCCCAGCATTTT. Protein: CASSHGDRGHQPQHF.

V and J are TRBV24-1 and TRBJ2-5, with a tentative D call TRBD1 (6 bases). Germline CDR1 and CDR2: KGHDR and SFDVKD. The CDR3 has 15 residues. Trimming left V 5 bases short and J 5 bases short, with 17 bases between. The CDR3 loop is CATSVTTYQGETQYF. In nucleotides, the CDR3 is TGTGCCACCAGTGTCACCACCTACCAGGGGGAGACCCAGTACTTC.

The V and J genes are TRBV2 and TRBJ2-1; no reliable D call. The CDR3 has 14 residues. V gave up 3 bases and J gave up 4 bases, with 10 bases separating them. CDR1 and CDR2 from the germline V gene are SNHLY and FYNNEI. CDR3 region: CASSDRTDYNEQFF. CDR3 nucleotides: TGTGCCAGCAGTGATCGGACGGATTACAATGAGCAGTTCTTC.

J is TRBJ1-1 and V is TRBV5-1, with D possibly being TRBD1 (6 bases). Deletions cut 0 bases from V and 5 bases from J, with 11 bases between. The V gene's germline CDR1 is SGHRS and CDR2 YFSETQ. This CDR3 is 14 amino acids long. Written as DNA, the CDR3 is TGCGCCAGCAGCTTGGGCAGGGGCTGGACTGAAGCTTTCTTT. Translation: CASSLGRGWTEAFF.

This clone was seen once. The chain has TRBV7-2 and TRBJ1-1; maybe TRBD1 (5 bases). There are 14 residues in the CDR3. The germline V and J ends were trimmed by 2 bases and 1 base, with 8 bases remaining between them. Looked up from germline, CDR1 is SGHTA and CDR2 is FQGNSA. The CDR3 DNA is TGTGCCAGCAGCTTAATGGGGGAGAACACTGAAGCTTTCTTT. Its protein is CASSLMGENTEAFF.

Of note for this clone: The sample has other DNA sequences that encode this CDR3 too. This rearrangement joins TRBV19 to TRBJ2-7; D might be TRBD2 (6 bases). The V gene's germline CDR1 is LNHDA and CDR2 SQIVND (reference sequence). V lost 2 bases, J lost 7 bases, and 9 bases lay in between. This CDR3 comprises 12 residues. The CDR3 DNA reads TGTGCCAGTAGTATACTGGGGGGTGAGCAGTACTTC. As protein: CASSILGGEQYF.

The rearrangement uses TRBV6-5 and TRBJ2-1, with no clear D. There are 11 residues in the CDR3. V gave up 5 bases and J gave up 3 bases, with 2 bases separating them. Germline-derived CDR1 and CDR2 are MNHEY and SVGAGI. The CDR3 region is CASSRYNEQFF. Here the CDR3 DNA reads TGTGCCAGCAGTCGCTACAATGAGCAGTTCTTC.

The V gene is TRBV7-2, the J gene TRBJ1-4; possible D gene TRBD1, 5 bases. This CDR3 spans 15 amino acids. Germline loops: CDR1 SGHTA, CDR2 FQGNSA. The V end lost 2 bases, the J end lost 1 base, and 8 bases lay between the germline ends. CDR3 loop: CASSLRGRTNEKLFF. The CDR3 region has the DNA TGTGCCAGCAGCTTACGGGGGAGAACTAATGAAAAACTGTTTTTT.

This clone was counted a single time. In the same sample, other DNA sequences code for this CDR3. This chain links TRBV18 with TRBJ2-5; D is possibly TRBD1 (5 bases). The V end lost 3 bases, the J end lost 4 bases, and 12 bases lay between the germline ends. The CDR3 contains 14 residues. The V gene's germline CDR1 is KGHSH and CDR2 LQKENI. This CDR3 reads CASSPGQGGETQYF. CDR3 nucleotides: TGTGCCAGCTCACCGGGGCAGGGTGGAGAGACCCAGTACTTC.

The CDR3, as DNA: TGTGCCAGCAGCCTACAGCCGAGGAATGAGCAGTTCTTC. The encoded protein is CASSLQPRNEQFF. The chain recombines TRBV7-9 with TRBJ2-1; D is ambiguous. The CDR3 contains 13 residues. Trimming pared 5 bases from V and 7 bases from J, leaving 12 bases between. CDR1 and CDR2 (germline): SEHNR, FQNEAQ (reference sequence).

The chain has TRBV4-3 and TRBJ2-3; D gene uncertain. Looked up from germline, CDR1 is LGHNA and CDR2 is YSLEER. The CDR3 extends over 15 amino acids. The ends were cut back, 3 bases at V and 1 base at J, with 11 bases in the middle. The CDR3 loop reads CASSQGSSGTDTQYF. CDR3 DNA sequence: TGCGCCAGCAGCCAGGGAAGTTCCGGCACAGATACGCAGTATTTT.

This clone was seen once. V is TRBV11-2 and J is TRBJ2-3; possible D gene TRBD2, 6 bases. This CDR3 comprises 16 residues. V was clipped by 3 bases and J by 4 bases, with 17 bases between them. Germline V gene sequence: CDR1 SGHAT, CDR2 FQNNGV. The CDR3 reads CASSLHLGGVADTQYF. CDR3 nucleotide sequence: TGTGCCAGCAGCTTGCACTTAGGCGGGGTGGCAGATACGCAGTATTTT.